Given below is one T cell receptor beta chain in context. This clone was recorded once. It has no known antigen specificity. No base quality values were provided; no much bigger clone lies one nucleotide off. The entry originates in a study of shared clonotypes between healthy human individuals (dated by TCRdb to the early 2020s). Concerning the study at large: Two women and a few men aged 18 to 49 years were included in the cohort. To estimate repertoire size and how much clonotypes are shared between individuals, the study performed deep sequencing of blood TCR repertoires from roughly five healthy adults. For each donor, three plates each were used for CD4 naive and CD4 memory, two plates were used for CD8 naive, and one plate was used for CD8 memory. Leukapheresis yielded between about 0.85 and 9 billion PBMCs per donor. To increase sequencing depth and limit assay-specific biases, TCR repertoire library preparation and sequencing were carried out by different laboratories using diverse techniques. Overall study outcomes, separate from this receptor: Clonotypes shared by all four sorted-subset donors showed higher generation probabilities than non-shared clonotypes. Because the study included only a small number of donors, the genetic and exposure-history diversity represented was limited. Naive subsets generally had larger estimated clonotype richness than memory subsets. When several donors were compared, the shared fraction of clonotypes was around 4.6% for naive CD4, over 3% for naive CD8, more than 2% for memory CD4, and 0.35% to 0.5% for memory CD8. Sampling was restricted to blood, and TCR repertoires in tissue are likely to differ from TCR repertoires in blood. Rarefaction of sorted-subset datasets indicated incomplete sequencing despite the large sequencing depth. Pairwise subsampling indicated that sequencing depth was expected to affect the degree of clonotype sharing among donors.

For the CD8 naive samples, CD45RO-negative cells were positively selected for CCR7, yielding a CD45RA+CCR7+ population from which TemRA cells were excluded. Donors were healthy HIV-negative adults with no recently reported acute infections or vaccinations. Every donor was a Caucasian adult residing in Nashville, Tennessee, USA. Blood was obtained by leukapheresis, after which PBMCs were separated by Ficoll-Histopaque density gradient centrifugation and cryopreserved in liquid nitrogen vapor phase. Purity and quantity of every magnetically sorted T cell population were checked by analytical flow cytometry. Each sorted fraction had its genomic DNA isolated and then quantified by UV absorbance on a Nanodrop 2000c. Using the deep immunoSEQ assay, TCR CDR3 regions were amplified from genomic DNA by multiplex PCR. Extracted genomic DNA from each cell subset was distributed evenly across all wells of several immunoSEQ 96-well plates, and each plate was treated as a replicate. For sorted subsets, each replicate PCR was loaded with approximately 0.2 ug genomic DNA, equivalent to 30,000 or so T cell genomes. Purified libraries were quantified with a Qubit 3.0 fluorometer, sized on a Bioanalyzer 2100, and re-quantified with the KAPA Library Quantification kit. A separate single-read 150-cycle Illumina NextSeq 550 flow cell was used to sequence each immunoSEQ 96-well plate. From the authors' description of their analysis: Because the immunoSEQ output held only junctional sequences and lacked quality scores, the filtering could not match the filtering applied to full-length reads. To assign V/J genes and CDR3, sequences were annotated against IMGT germline references using PyIR, a Python wrapper for IgBLAST v1.9. Any read was removed if the V/J assignment was weak (E-value above 1e-6), the CDR3 was missing, or the read contained stop codons, out-of-frame junctions, or ambiguous translated residues. V3J clonotypes were defined as sequences sharing an identical inferred V gene, J gene, and CDR3 amino acid sequence. The percentage overlap between two repertoires was calculated by dividing the number of shared unique clonotypes by the size of the smaller repertoire. RTK rarefaction, the Chao1 estimator, and Recon v2.1 estimates of unobserved clonotypes were used to assess repertoire richness. Generation probabilities were computed with OLGA for all TCRbeta clonotypes obtained by the gDNA method from several donors. Imported from immuneACCESS, the table was reduced by TCRdb to in-frame sequences with V and J called. These copies leave out some clones; in studies compared against another copy, an unresolved V gene accounts for under half, and the cause of the remainder is not known. For V, J and clone size, that table is used; D and trimming come from the DNA. Present in this sample are approximately 1.9 million clones, roughly 95% of which were seen just once. Of the sample, around 1.7% is held by the ten largest clones.

The receptor was derived from a man between 18 and 29 years old in good health. Some clones in this sample may be carry-over from other donors' samples. The sequenced material came from naive CD8+ T cells from PBMCs. Per the publication, the cell subset or site label means: CD45RA+CCR7+.

The DNA sequence follows: TGTGCCAGCAGATCCGGGACCCACGGGGGCTACACCTTC. Its protein reads: CASRSGTHGGYTF. The V and J genes are TRBV2 and TRBJ1-2; a weak D assignment points to TRBD1 (5 bases agree). Trimming takes 6 bases from V and 8 bases from J, and the germline ends sit 16 bases apart. The CDR3 numbers 13 residues from cysteine through phenylalanine. This entry keeps only the CDR3 DNA: 39 bases, framed from base 1. CDR1 and CDR2 (SNHLY, FYNNEI) derive from the germline V gene.